The rows below give T cell receptor beta chains drawn from one sample of a study of blood T cell repertoires in COVID-19. Sequenced by immunoSEQ multiplex PCR; TCRdb stores in-frame clones only, minus some. The sample includes 250,000 to 350,000 clones, about 85% of them seen just once. The sequenced material came from peripheral blood. These receptors came from a human donor with COVID-19, enrolled during active disease. The donor label of this sample is uncertain. Both conserved end residues are part of each CDR3. Each record gives: D gene, V gene, clone size, J gene, CDR3 protein, CDR3 DNA. The D gene is left open where the match is weak. Clone size, where shown, is once, few, many, or a class for clones that have expanded.

d_gene: TRBD2; v_gene: TRBV27; abundance: .; j_gene: TRBJ2-3; CDR3aa: CASSPRLAEIPLDTQYF; CDR3nt: TGTGCCAGCAGTCCCAGACTAGCGGAGATACCTCTAGATACGCAGTATTTT
d_gene: .; v_gene: TRBV3-1/TRBV3-2; abundance: .; j_gene: TRBJ1-1; CDR3aa: CASSQAGQGPTEAFF; CDR3nt: TGTGCCAGCAGCCAAGCAGGTCAGGGGCCCACTGAAGCTTTCTTT
d_gene: TRBD1; v_gene: TRBV2; abundance: .; j_gene: TRBJ1-1; CDR3aa: CASTVLDRANTEAFF; CDR3nt: TGTGCCAGCACGGTTTTGGACAGGGCGAACACTGAAGCTTTCTTT
d_gene: TRBD2; v_gene: TRBV19; abundance: .; j_gene: TRBJ2-1; CDR3aa: CASSTTNLPLAGRYNEQFF; CDR3nt: TGTGCCAGTAGCACCACTAACCTTCCACTAGCGGGCCGATACAATGAGCAGTTCTTC
d_gene: .; v_gene: TRBV9; abundance: .; j_gene: TRBJ2-2; CDR3aa: CASSPGTSNTGELFF; CDR3nt: TGTGCCAGCAGCCCCGGGACATCGAACACCGGGGAGCTGTTTTTT
d_gene: TRBD1; v_gene: TRBV18; abundance: .; j_gene: TRBJ2-7; CDR3aa: CASSLGTGAYEQYF; CDR3nt: TGTGCCAGCTCACTAGGGACAGGGGCCTACGAGCAGTACTTC
d_gene: .; v_gene: TRBV6-2/TRBV6-3; abundance: .; j_gene: TRBJ1-1; CDR3aa: CASSLRGFGEAFF; CDR3nt: TGTGCCAGCAGTTTACGGGGGTTCGGTGAAGCTTTCTTT
d_gene: .; v_gene: TRBV11-3; abundance: .; j_gene: TRBJ2-3; CDR3aa: CASSLGGIADTQYF; CDR3nt: TGTGCCAGCAGCTTAGGCGGCATTGCGGATACGCAGTATTTT
d_gene: TRBD1; v_gene: TRBV5-4; abundance: many; j_gene: TRBJ1-2; CDR3aa: CASSAGQGVTTSYGYTF; CDR3nt: TGTGCCAGCAGCGCCGGACAGGGGGTCACTACTAGCTATGGCTACACCTTC
d_gene: TRBD1; v_gene: TRBV15; abundance: .; j_gene: TRBJ1-2; CDR3aa: CATSRGQNQINYGYTF; CDR3nt: TGTGCCACCAGCCGGGGACAGAACCAAATCAACTATGGCTACACCTTC
d_gene: .; v_gene: TRBV3-1/TRBV3-2; abundance: .; j_gene: TRBJ1-3; CDR3aa: CASSQAGAGNTIYF; CDR3nt: TGTGCCAGCAGCCAAGCAGGGGCTGGAAACACCATATATTTT
d_gene: .; v_gene: TRBV29-1; abundance: few; j_gene: TRBJ1-2; CDR3aa: CSVGDTWGGYTF; CDR3nt: TGCAGCGTTGGGGACACTTGGGGTGGCTACACCTTC
d_gene: .; v_gene: TRBV3-1/TRBV3-2; abundance: few; j_gene: TRBJ1-2; CDR3aa: CASSLEGGQLPSRGYTF; CDR3nt: TGTGCCAGCAGCCTTGAAGGAGGACAGCTCCCTTCGCGCGGCTACACCTTC
d_gene: .; v_gene: TRBV18; abundance: .; j_gene: TRBJ2-6; CDR3aa: CASSPITGANVLTF; CDR3nt: TGTGCCAGCTCACCAATCACTGGGGCCAACGTCCTGACTTTC
d_gene: TRBD2; v_gene: TRBV11-2; abundance: .; j_gene: TRBJ2-7; CDR3aa: CASSLGLAGIGGDYEQYF; CDR3nt: TGTGCCAGCAGCTTAGGACTAGCGGGAATCGGAGGGGACTACGAGCAGTACTTC
d_gene: .; v_gene: TRBV5-1; abundance: .; j_gene: TRBJ2-7; CDR3aa: CASSLIPQDYNEQYF; CDR3nt: TGCGCCAGCAGCTTAATCCCCCAGGACTACAACGAGCAGTACTTC
d_gene: .; v_gene: TRBV6-5; abundance: .; j_gene: TRBJ1-1; CDR3aa: CASKPRGSMNTEAFF; CDR3nt: TGTGCCAGCAAGCCGCGGGGGTCTATGAACACTGAAGCTTTCTTT
d_gene: TRBD1; v_gene: TRBV19; abundance: once; j_gene: TRBJ1-5; CDR3aa: CASSPGQGQPQHF; CDR3nt: TGTGCCAGTAGCCCTGGACAGGGTCAGCCCCAGCATTTT
d_gene: .; v_gene: TRBV30; abundance: .; j_gene: TRBJ1-1; CDR3aa: CAWRERGYDAEAFF; CDR3nt: TGTGCCTGGAGGGAGCGGGGATATGACGCTGAAGCTTTCTTT
d_gene: .; v_gene: TRBV5-1; abundance: .; j_gene: TRBJ2-1; CDR3aa: CASSFPGLQNEQFF; CDR3nt: TGCGCCAGCAGCTTCCCGGGACTTCAAAATGAGCAGTTCTTC
d_gene: TRBD1; v_gene: TRBV28; abundance: .; j_gene: TRBJ2-7; CDR3aa: CASRLTGGEQYF; CDR3nt: TGTGCCAGCAGACTTACAGGGGGCGAGCAGTACTTC
d_gene: TRBD2; v_gene: TRBV6-4; abundance: .; j_gene: TRBJ2-1; CDR3aa: CASSESLAGLNEQFF; CDR3nt: TGTGCCAGCAGTGAATCCCTAGCGGGTTTAAATGAGCAGTTCTTC
d_gene: TRBD2; v_gene: TRBV28; abundance: .; j_gene: TRBJ2-2; CDR3aa: CASSLELAEMSTGELFF; CDR3nt: TGTGCCAGCAGTTTGGAACTAGCGGAGATGAGCACCGGGGAGCTGTTTTTT
d_gene: .; v_gene: TRBV10-3; abundance: once; j_gene: TRBJ2-7; CDR3aa: CAISESAGAQNFYEQYF; CDR3nt: TGTGCCATCAGTGAGTCGGCAGGGGCCCAAAACTTTTACGAGCAGTACTTC
d_gene: TRBD1; v_gene: TRBV7-8; abundance: .; j_gene: TRBJ2-7; CDR3aa: CASSFDRVYEQYF; CDR3nt: TGTGCCAGCAGCTTCGACAGGGTCTACGAGCAGTACTTC
d_gene: TRBD1; v_gene: TRBV9; abundance: .; j_gene: TRBJ1-1; CDR3aa: CASSPRQGATEAFF; CDR3nt: TGTGCCAGCAGCCCCCGACAGGGTGCCACTGAAGCTTTCTTT
d_gene: TRBD1; v_gene: TRBV12-3/TRBV12-4; abundance: .; j_gene: TRBJ1-2; CDR3aa: CASSKTGDYGYTF; CDR3nt: TGTGCCAGCAGTAAGACAGGGGACTATGGCTACACCTTC
d_gene: .; v_gene: TRBV6-6; abundance: .; j_gene: TRBJ1-4; CDR3aa: CASSYAADEKLFF; CDR3nt: TGTGCCAGCAGTTACGCGGCAGACGAAAAACTGTTTTTT
d_gene: .; v_gene: TRBV5-6; abundance: .; j_gene: TRBJ2-1; CDR3aa: CASSLLVEVGGNEQFF; CDR3nt: TGTGCCAGCAGCTTGCTGGTTGAGGTGGGTGGCAATGAGCAGTTCTTC
d_gene: TRBD2; v_gene: TRBV5-4; abundance: .; j_gene: TRBJ2-3; CDR3aa: CASSLASGSTDTQYF; CDR3nt: TGTGCCAGCAGCTTGGCTAGCGGAAGCACAGATACGCAGTATTTT
d_gene: .; v_gene: TRBV2; abundance: once; j_gene: TRBJ2-6; CDR3aa: CASSDWRRRSPGANVLTF; CDR3nt: TGTGCCAGCAGTGATTGGAGGAGACGGTCCCCTGGGGCCAACGTCCTGACTTTC
d_gene: TRBD1; v_gene: TRBV10-2; abundance: .; j_gene: TRBJ2-1; CDR3aa: CASSESTGVREQFF; CDR3nt: TGCGCCAGCAGTGAGTCGACAGGGGTACGGGAGCAGTTCTTC